This T cell receptor (beta chain) was found in a study of blood T cells in healthy people across ages. The wider study: About one barcoded beta molecule per two T cells was the capture yield of template switching. Study outcomes and limitations: PBMCs went unsorted, and a conclusive naive versus antigen-experienced comparison was therefore prevented. Among long-lived donors, naive CD4+ cells were more numerous and diversity higher than in aged donors.

Alongside a J-beta primer mix, a sample-barcoded 5' primer served in a second PCR lasting 7 to 11 cycles. TCRdb re-derived calls from the 5' RACE reads in MiXCR, one entry per CDR3 protein. The data contain around 1,800,000 distinct CDR3 sequences, around 42% of them seen just once; the ten biggest clones take up under 30%. Worth noting for this clonotype: Its antigen is not known.

CDR3 length: 13 amino acids. Germline CDR1 and CDR2: MNHNS and SASEGT. Between the trimmed V and J ends, which lost 6 bases and 2 bases, there was a span of 11 bases. All donors came from Russia, were Caucasian and healthy, and spanned ages 6 to 90. The gene calls are TRBV6-1 and TRBJ2-7, with D perhaps given as TRBD1 or TRBD2 (5 bases each). Sequencing was carried out using blood. This clonotype was sampled from a human donor in good health. This chain's CDR3 is CASRDGATYEQYF. CDR3 DNA sequence: TGTGCCAGCAGGGACGGGGCTACCTACGAGCAGTACTTC.